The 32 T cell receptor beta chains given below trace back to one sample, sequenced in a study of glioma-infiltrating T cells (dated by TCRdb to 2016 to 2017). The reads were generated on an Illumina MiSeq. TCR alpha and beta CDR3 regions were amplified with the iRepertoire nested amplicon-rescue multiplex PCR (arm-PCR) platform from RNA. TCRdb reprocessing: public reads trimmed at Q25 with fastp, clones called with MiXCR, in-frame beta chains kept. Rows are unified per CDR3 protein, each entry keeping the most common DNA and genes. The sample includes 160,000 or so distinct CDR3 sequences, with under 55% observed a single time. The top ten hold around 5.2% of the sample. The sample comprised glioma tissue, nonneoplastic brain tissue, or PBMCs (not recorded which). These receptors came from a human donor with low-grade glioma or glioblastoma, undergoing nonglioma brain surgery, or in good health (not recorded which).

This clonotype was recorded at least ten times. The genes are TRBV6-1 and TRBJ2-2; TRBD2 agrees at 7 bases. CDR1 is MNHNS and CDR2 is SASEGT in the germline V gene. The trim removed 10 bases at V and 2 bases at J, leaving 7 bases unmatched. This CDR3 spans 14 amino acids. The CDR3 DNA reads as TGTGCCACCTCTGGCGGGAGAAACACCGGGGAGCTGTTTTTT. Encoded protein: CATSGGRNTGELFF.

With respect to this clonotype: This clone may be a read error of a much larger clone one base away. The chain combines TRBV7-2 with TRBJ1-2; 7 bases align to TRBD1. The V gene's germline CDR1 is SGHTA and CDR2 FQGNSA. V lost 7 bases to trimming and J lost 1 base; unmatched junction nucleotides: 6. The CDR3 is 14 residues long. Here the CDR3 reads CASTMHRGNYGYTF. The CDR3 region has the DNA TGTGCCAGCACTATGCACAGGGGTAACTATGGCTACACCTTC.

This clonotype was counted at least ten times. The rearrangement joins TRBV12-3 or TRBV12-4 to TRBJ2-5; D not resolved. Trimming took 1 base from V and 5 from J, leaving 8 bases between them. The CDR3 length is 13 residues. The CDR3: CASSLGRFETQYF. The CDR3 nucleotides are TGTGCCAGCAGTTTAGGGCGGTTTGAGACCCAGTACTTC.

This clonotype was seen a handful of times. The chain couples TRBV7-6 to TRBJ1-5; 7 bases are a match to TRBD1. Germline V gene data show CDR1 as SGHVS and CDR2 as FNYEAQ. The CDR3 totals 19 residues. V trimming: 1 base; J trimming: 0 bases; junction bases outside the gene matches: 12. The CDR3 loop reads CASSLGPPRGPYSNQPQHF. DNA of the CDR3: TGTGCCAGCAGCTTAGGGCCCCCTAGGGGGCCGTATAGCAATCAGCCCCAGCATTTT.

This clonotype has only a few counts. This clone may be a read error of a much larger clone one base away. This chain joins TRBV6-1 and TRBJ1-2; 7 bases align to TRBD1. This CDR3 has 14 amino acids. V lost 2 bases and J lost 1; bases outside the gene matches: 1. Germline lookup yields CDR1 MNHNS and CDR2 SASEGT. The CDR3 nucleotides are TGTGCCAGCAGTGAACGGACAGGTAACTATGGCTACACCTTC. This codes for CASSERTGNYGYTF.

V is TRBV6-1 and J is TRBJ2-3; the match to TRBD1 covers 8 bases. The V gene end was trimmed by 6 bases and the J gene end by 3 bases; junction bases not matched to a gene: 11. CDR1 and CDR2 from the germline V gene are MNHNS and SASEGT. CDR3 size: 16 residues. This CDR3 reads CASRPSGTGETDTQYF. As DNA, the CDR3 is TGTGCCAGCAGGCCTTCCGGGACAGGCGAAACAGATACGCAGTATTTT.

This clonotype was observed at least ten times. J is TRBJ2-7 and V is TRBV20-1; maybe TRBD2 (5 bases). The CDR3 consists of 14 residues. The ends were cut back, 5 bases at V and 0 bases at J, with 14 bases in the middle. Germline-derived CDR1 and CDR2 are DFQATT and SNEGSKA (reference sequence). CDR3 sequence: CSALASRSSYEQYF. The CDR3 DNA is TGCAGTGCTCTCGCTAGCCGGAGCTCCTACGAGCAGTACTTC.

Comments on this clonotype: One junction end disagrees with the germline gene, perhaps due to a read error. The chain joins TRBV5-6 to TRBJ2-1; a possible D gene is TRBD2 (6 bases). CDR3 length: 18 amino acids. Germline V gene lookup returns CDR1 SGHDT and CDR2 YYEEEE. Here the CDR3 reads CASSSPGEQAHSYNEQLF. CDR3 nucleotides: TGTGCCAGCAGCTCCCCGGGGGAGCAGGCCCACTCCTACAATGAGCAGCTCTTC.

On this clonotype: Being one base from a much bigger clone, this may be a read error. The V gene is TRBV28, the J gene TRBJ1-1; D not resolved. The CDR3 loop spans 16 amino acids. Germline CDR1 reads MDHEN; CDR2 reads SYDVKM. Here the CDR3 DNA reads TGTGCCAGCAGTTTGGTGGCGGTTAATAGGTTCACTGAAGCTCTCTTT. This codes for CASSLVAVNRFTEALF. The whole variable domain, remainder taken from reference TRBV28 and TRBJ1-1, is DVKVTQSSRYLVKRTGEKVFLECVQDMDHENMFWYRQDPGLGLRLIYFSYDVKMKEKGDIPEGYSVSREKKERFSLILESASTNQTSMYLCASSLVAVNRFTEALFGQGTRLTVV.

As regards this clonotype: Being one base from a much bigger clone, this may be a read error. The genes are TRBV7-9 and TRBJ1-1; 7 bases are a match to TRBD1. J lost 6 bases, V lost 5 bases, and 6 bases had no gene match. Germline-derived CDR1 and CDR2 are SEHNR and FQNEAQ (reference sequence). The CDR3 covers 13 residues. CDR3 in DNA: TGTGCCAGCAGCCCGGGGACAGCCTCTGAAGCTTTCTTT. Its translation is CASSPGTASEAFF.

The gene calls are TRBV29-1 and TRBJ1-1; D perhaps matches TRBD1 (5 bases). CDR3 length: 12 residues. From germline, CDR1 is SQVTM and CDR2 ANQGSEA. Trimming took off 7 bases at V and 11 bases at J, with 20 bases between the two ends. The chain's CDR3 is CSAGGPGLEAFF. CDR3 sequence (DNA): TGCAGCGCCGGGGGTCCGGGGCTTGAGGCTTTCTTT.

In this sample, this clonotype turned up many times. CDR3 DNA: TGTGCCACCAGCAGAGACAGGGCGAACACCGGGGAGCTGTTTTTT. Its translation: CATSRDRANTGELFF. This chain links TRBV15 with TRBJ2-2; perhaps TRBD1 as D (5 bases). The V end lost 0 bases, the J end lost 0 bases, and 5 bases lay between the germline ends. The CDR3 consists of 15 residues. From germline, CDR1 is LNHNV and CDR2 YYDKDF (reference sequence).

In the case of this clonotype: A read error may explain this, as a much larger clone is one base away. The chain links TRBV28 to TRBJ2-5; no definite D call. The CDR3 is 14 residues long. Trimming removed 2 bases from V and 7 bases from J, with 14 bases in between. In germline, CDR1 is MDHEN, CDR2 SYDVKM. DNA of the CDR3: TGTGCCAGCAGTTTAGAAGGGCCTACTGGGACCCAGTACTTC. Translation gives CASSLEGPTGTQYF.

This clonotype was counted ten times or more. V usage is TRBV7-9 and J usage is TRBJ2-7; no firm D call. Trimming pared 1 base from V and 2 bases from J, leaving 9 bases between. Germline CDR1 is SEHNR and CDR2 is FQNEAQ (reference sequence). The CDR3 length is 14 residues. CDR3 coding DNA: TGTGCCAGCAGCTTAGTTCGTGGGCCCTACGAGCAGTACTTC. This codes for CASSLVRGPYEQYF.

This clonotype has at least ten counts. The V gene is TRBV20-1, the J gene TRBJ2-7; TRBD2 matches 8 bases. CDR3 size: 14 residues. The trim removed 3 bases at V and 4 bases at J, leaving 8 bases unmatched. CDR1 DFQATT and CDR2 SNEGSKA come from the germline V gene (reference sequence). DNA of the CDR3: TGCAGTGCTAGCCAATTGACGGGAGGGTACGAGCAGTACTTC. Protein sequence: CSASQLTGGYEQYF.

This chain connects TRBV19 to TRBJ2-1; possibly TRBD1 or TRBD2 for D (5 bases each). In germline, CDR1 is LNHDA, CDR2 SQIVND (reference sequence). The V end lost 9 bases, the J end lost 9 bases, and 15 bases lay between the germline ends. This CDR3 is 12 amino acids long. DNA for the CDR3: TGTGCCAGCCGAGCAGAGGGGACTGAGCAGTTCTTC. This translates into CASRAEGTEQFF.

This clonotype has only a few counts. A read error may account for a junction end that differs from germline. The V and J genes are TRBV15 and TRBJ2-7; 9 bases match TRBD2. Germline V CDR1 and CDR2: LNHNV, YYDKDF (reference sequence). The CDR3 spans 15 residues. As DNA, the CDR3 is TGTGCCACCAGAAGAGATAAGAGCGGGGGGTCCGAGCAGTACTTC. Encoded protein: CATRRDKSGGSEQYF.

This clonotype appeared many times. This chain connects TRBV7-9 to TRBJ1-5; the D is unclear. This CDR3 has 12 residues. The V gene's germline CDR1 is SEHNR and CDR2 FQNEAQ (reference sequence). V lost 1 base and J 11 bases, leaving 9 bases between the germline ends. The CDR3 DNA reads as TGTGCCAGCAGCTTAGACGGCGCAACCCAGCATTTT. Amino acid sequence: CASSLDGATQHF.

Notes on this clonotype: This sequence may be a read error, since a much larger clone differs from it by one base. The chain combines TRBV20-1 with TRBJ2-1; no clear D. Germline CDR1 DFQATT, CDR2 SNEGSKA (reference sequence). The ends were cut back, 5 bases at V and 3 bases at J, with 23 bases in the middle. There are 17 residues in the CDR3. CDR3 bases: TGCAGTGCTCCCCATGTAGGATTAGGACCTCTCTACAATGAGCAGTTCTTC. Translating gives CSAPHVGLGPLYNEQFF.

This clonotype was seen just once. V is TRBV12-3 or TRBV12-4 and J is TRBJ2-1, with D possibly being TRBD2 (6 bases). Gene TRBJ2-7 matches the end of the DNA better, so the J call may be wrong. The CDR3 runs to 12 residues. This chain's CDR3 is CASRISGNEQYF. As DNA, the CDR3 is TGTGCCAGCAGGATTAGCGGAAATGAGCAGTACTTC.

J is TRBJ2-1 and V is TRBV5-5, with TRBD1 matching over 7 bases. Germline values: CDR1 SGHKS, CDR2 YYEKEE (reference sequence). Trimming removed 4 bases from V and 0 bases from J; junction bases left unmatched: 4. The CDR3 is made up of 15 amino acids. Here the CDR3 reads CASSPQGDSYNEQFF. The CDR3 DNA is TGTGCCAGCAGCCCTCAGGGGGACTCCTACAATGAGCAGTTCTTC.

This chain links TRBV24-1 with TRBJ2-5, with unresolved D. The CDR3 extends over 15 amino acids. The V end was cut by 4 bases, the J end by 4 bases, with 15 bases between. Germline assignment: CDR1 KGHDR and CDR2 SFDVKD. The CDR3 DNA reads TGTGCCACCAGTGAACCTACCAAATCCCCAGAGACCCAGTACTTC. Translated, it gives CATSEPTKSPETQYF.

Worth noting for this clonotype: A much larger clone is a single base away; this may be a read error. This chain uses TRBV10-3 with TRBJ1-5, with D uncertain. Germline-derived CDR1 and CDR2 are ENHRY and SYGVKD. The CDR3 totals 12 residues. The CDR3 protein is CATSDVNHPQHF. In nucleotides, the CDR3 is TGTGCCACCAGTGACGTCAATCACCCCCAGCATTTT.

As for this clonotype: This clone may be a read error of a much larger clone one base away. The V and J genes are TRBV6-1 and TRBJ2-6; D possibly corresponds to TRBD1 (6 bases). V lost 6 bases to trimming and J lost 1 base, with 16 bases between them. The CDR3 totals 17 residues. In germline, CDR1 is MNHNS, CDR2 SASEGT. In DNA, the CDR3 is TGTGCCAGCAGGATAAGGACAGACCGGTCTGGGGCCAACGTCCTGACTTTC. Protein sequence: CASRIRTDRSGANVLTF.

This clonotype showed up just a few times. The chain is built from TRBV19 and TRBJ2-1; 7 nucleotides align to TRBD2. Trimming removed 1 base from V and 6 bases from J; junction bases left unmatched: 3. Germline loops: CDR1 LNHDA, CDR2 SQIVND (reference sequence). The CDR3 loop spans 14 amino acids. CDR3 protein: CASSIGLAVNEQFF. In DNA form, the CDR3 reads TGTGCCAGTAGTATAGGCCTAGCGGTCAATGAGCAGTTCTTC.

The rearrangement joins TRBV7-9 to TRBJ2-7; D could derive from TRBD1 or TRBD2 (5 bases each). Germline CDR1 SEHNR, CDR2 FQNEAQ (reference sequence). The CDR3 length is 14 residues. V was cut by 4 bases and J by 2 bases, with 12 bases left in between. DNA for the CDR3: TGTGCCAGCAGCTCTCGGGACCCCACCTACGAGCAGTACTTC. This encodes CASSSRDPTYEQYF.

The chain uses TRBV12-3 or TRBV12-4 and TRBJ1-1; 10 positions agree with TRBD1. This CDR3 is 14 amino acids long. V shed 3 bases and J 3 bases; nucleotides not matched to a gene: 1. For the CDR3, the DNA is TGTGCCAGCAGTTTGGGACAGGGGTACACTGAAGCTTTCTTT. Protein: CASSLGQGYTEAFF.

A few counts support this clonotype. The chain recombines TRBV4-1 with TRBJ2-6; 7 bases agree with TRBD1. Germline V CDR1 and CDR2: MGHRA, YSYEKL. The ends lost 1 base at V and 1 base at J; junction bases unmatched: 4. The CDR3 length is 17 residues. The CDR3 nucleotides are TGCGCCAGCAGCCAAGTGGGACAGTTGTCTGGGGCCAACGTCCTGACTTTC. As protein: CASSQVGQLSGANVLTF.

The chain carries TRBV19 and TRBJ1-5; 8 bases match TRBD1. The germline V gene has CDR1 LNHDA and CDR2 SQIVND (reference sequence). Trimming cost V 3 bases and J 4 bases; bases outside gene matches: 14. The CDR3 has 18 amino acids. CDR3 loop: CASSISGTGLPRNQPQHF. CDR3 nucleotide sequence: TGTGCCAGTAGTATTTCCGGGACAGGTTTACCGAGGAATCAGCCCCAGCATTTT. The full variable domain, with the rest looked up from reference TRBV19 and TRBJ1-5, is DGGITQSPKYLFRKEGQNVTLSCEQNLNHDAMYWYRQDPGQGLRLIYYSQIVNDFQKGDIAEGYSVSREKKESFPLTVTSAQKNPTAFYLCASSISGTGLPRNQPQHFGDGTRLSIL.

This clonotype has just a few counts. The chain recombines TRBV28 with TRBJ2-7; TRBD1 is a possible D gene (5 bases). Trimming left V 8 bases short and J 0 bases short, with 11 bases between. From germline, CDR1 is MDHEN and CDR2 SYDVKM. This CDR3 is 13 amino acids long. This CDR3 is CASGASPSYEQYF. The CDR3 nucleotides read TGTGCCAGCGGGGCCAGCCCCTCCTACGAGCAGTACTTC. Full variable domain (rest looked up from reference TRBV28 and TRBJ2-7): DVKVTQSSRYLVKRTGEKVFLECVQDMDHENMFWYRQDPGLGLRLIYFSYDVKMKEKGDIPEGYSVSREKKERFSLILESASTNQTSMYLCASGASPSYEQYFGPGTRLTVT.

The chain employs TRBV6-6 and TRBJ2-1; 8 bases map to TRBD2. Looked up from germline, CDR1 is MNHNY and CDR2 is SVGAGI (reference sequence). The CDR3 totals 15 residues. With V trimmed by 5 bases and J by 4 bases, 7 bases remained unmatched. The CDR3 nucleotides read TGTGCCAGCAGTCCAGGGACTAGACGTTACAATGAGCAGTTCTTC. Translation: CASSPGTRRYNEQFF.

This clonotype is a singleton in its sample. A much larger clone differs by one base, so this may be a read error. In DNA form, the CDR3 reads TGCAGTGCCCACCCCTGGGACAGTACCTACAATGAGCAGTTCTTC. Protein sequence: CSAHPWDSTYNEQFF. The chain couples TRBV20-1 to TRBJ2-1; 7 bases align to TRBD1. The junction had 10 bases not matched to a gene; V was cut back by 6 bases and J by 2 bases. Germline loops: CDR1 DFQATT, CDR2 SNEGSKA (reference sequence). This CDR3 comprises 15 residues.